The next 5 T cell receptor beta chains were all read from a single sample in a study of OX40 agonist ivuxolimab in advanced cancers. Clones were read by immunoSEQ multiplex PCR, and TCRdb kept only the in-frame ones, dropping some. Counted here are 60,000 to 75,000 clones, about 90% occurring once; the ten biggest clones make up 11% to 15%. The sequencing used CD4+ or CD8+ T cells sorted from blood, collected in a trial of the OX40 agonist ivuxolimab. The source of these receptors is an adult with an advanced solid tumor such as melanoma, head and neck, liver or kidney cancer.

The chain links TRBV7-9 to TRBJ2-1, with D tentatively TRBD2 (5 bases). The CDR3 consists of 14 residues. Germline V gene data show CDR1 as SEHNR and CDR2 as FQNEAQ (reference sequence). V was shortened by 1 base and J by 6 bases, with 10 bases between the two germline ends. The CDR3 sequence: CASSLDMLANEQFF. For the CDR3, the DNA is TGTGCCAGCAGCTTAGACATGCTAGCCAATGAGCAGTTCTTC. The full variable domain, in which reference TRBV7-9 and TRBJ2-1 provide the parts outside the CDR3, is DTGVSQNPRHKITKRGQNVTFRCDPISEHNRLYWYRQTLGQGPEFLTYFQNEAQLEKSRLLSDRFSAERPKGSFSTLEIQRTEQGDSAMYLCASSLDMLANEQFFGPGTRLTVL.

The chain has TRBV5-1 and TRBJ2-5, with 7 bases aligning to TRBD2. Losses at the gene ends were 0 bases for V and 3 bases for J; bases not matched to a gene: 8. Germline-derived CDR1 and CDR2 are SGHRS and YFSETQ. The CDR3 runs 16 residues. The DNA of the CDR3 is TGCGCCAGCAGCTTGGTCCCGGGAGGCTCAGAAGAGACCCAGTACTTC. Translation gives CASSLVPGGSEETQYF.

J is TRBJ2-1 and V is TRBV11-3, with D maybe TRBD2 (6 bases). Looked up from germline, CDR1 is SGHNT and CDR2 is YENEEA. Trimming removed 4 bases at V and 1 base at J, with 20 bases between. This CDR3 is built from 18 residues. The CDR3 coding sequence is TGTGCCAGCAGCTCCCCAAGGGACTCGGCGGGGTCCTACAATGAGCAGTTCTTC. Its protein product is CASSSPRDSAGSYNEQFF.

The chain is built from TRBV11-2 and TRBJ2-5; TRBD1 might be the D (6 bases). Germline CDR1 and CDR2: SGHAT and FQNNGV. The CDR3 covers 12 residues. The germline V and J ends were trimmed by 6 bases and 3 bases, with 8 bases remaining between them. The CDR3 here is CASRGQKETQYF. The CDR3 DNA sequence: TGTGCCAGCAGAGGACAGAAAGAGACCCAGTACTTC.

This sequence joins TRBV5-6 and TRBJ2-6, with D possibly matching TRBD1 (6 bases). The V end lost 2 bases, the J end lost 0 bases, and 12 bases lay between the germline ends. The CDR3 totals 17 residues. CDR1 is SGHDT and CDR2 is YYEEEE in the germline V gene. The CDR3: CASSFRGARSGANVLTF. For the CDR3, the DNA is TGTGCCAGCAGCTTCAGGGGCGCCCGCTCTGGGGCCAACGTCCTGACTTTC.